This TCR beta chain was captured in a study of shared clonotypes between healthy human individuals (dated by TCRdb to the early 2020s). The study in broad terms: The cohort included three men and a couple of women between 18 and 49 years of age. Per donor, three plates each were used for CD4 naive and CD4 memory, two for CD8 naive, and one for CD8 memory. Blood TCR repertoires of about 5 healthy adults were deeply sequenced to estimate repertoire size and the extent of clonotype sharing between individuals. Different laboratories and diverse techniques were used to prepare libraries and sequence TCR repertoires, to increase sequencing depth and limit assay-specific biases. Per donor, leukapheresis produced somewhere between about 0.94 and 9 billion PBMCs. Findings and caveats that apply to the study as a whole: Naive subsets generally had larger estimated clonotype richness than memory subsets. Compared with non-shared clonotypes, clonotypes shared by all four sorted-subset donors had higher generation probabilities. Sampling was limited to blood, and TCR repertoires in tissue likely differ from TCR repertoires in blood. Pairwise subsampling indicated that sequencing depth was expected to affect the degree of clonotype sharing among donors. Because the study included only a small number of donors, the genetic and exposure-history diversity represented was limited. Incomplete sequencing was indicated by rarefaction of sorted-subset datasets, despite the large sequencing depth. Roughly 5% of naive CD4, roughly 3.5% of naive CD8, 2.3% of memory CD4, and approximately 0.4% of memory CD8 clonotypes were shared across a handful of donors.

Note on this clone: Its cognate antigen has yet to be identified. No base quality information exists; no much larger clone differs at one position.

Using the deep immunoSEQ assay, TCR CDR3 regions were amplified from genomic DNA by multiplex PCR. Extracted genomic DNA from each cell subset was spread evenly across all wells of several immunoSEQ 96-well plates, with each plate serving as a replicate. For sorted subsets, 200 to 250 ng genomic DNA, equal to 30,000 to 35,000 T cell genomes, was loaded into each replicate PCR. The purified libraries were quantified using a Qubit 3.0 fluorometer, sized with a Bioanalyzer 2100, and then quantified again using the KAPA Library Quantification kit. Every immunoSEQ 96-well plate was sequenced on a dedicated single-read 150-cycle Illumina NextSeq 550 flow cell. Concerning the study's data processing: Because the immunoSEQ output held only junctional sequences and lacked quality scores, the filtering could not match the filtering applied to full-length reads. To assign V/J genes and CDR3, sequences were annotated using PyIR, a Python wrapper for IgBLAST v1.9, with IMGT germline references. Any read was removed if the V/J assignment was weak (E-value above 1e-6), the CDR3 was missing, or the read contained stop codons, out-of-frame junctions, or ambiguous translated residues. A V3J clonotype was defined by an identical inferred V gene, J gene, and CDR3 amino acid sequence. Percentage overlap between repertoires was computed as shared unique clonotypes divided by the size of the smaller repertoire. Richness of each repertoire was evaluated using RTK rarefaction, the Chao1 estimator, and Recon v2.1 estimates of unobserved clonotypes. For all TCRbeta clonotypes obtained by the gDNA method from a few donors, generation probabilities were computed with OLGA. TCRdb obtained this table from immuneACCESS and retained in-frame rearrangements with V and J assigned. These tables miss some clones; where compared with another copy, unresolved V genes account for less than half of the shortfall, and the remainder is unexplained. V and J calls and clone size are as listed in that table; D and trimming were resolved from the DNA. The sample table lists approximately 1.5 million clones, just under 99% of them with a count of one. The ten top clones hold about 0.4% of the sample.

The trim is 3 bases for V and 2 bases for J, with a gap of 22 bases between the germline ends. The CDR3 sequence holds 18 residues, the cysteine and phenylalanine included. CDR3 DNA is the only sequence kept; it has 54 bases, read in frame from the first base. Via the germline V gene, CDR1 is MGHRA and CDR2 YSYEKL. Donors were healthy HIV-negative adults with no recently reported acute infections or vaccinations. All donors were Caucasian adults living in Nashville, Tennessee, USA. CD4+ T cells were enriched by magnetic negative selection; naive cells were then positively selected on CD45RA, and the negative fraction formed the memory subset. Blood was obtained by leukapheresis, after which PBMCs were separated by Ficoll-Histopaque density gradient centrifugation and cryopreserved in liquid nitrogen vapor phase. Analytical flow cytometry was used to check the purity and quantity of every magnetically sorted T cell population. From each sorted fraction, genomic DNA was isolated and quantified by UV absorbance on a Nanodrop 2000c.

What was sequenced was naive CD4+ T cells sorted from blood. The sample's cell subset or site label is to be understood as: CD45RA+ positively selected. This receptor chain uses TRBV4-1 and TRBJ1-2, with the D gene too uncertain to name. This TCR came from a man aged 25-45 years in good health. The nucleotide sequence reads TGCGCCAGCAGCCACCCCCCTTCGGGCAGGCGGATAAACTATGGCTACACCTTC. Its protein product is CASSHPPSGRRINYGYTF.